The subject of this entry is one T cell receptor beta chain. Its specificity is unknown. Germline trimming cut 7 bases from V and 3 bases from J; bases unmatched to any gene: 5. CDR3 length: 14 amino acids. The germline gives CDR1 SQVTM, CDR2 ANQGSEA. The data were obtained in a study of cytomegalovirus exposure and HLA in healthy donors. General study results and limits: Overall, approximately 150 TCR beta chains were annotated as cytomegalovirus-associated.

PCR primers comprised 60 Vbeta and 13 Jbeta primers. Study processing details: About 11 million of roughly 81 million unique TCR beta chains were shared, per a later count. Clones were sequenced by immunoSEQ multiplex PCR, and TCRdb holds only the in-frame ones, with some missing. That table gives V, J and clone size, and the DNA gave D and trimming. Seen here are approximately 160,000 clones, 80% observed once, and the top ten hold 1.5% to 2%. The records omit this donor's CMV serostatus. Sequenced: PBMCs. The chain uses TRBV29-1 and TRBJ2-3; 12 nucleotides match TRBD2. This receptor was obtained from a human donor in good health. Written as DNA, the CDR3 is TGCAGCGGGTCAACTAGCGGGGGGACAGATACGCAGTATTTT. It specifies CSGSTSGGTDTQYF.